These 19 T cell receptor beta chains originate from one sample sequenced in a study of control samples from healthy donors and cancer patients. Assay: immunoSEQ multiplex PCR; the TCRdb copy retains only in-frame clones and omits some. The data show 65,000 to 85,000 clones, with roughly 86% seen just once and roughly 2.4% held by the top ten. Sequenced material: PBMCs. Receptors originate from a woman between 50 and 59 years old with head and neck cancer.

This clone appeared a few times. The identical CDR3 is also encoded by other nucleotide sequences in the sample. V gene TRBV11-2 combines with J gene TRBJ2-7, with 7 bases aligning to TRBD1. After removal of 6 bases from V and 3 bases from J, the junction contained 5 bases not matched to a gene. This CDR3 is 13 amino acids long. CDR1 and CDR2 from the germline V gene are SGHAT and FQNNGV. The CDR3 bases are TGTGCCAGCAGTCACAGGGGAGACTACGAGCAGTACTTC. The encoded protein is CASSHRGDYEQYF.

There are a few counts of this clone. The chain has TRBV15 and TRBJ2-1, with TRBD2 matching 8 bases. This CDR3 has 14 amino acids. Looked up from germline, CDR1 is LNHNV and CDR2 is YYDKDF (reference sequence). With V trimmed by 3 bases and J by 4 bases, 2 bases remained unmatched. The CDR3 reads CATSRVAGYNEQFF. The CDR3 coding sequence is TGTGCCACCAGCAGGGTAGCGGGGTACAATGAGCAGTTCTTC.

The rearrangement uses TRBV5-6 and TRBJ2-5; TRBD2 agrees at 8 bases. The length of the CDR3 is 14 residues. Germline V gives CDR1 SGHDT, CDR2 YYEEEE. J lost 7 bases, V lost 4 bases, and 9 bases had no gene match. The CDR3 protein is CASSTRGAVVTQYF. DNA of the CDR3: TGTGCCAGCAGCACGCGGGGGGCCGTGGTGACCCAGTACTTC.

The chain is built from TRBV11-2 and TRBJ2-5, with D perhaps given as TRBD1 or TRBD2 (5 bases each). From germline, CDR1 is SGHAT and CDR2 FQNNGV. CDR3 size: 12 residues. The V end was cut by 8 bases, the J end by 5 bases, with 12 bases between. CDR3: CASGFWGETQYF. DNA for the CDR3: TGTGCCAGCGGGTTTTGGGGGGAGACCCAGTACTTC.

J is TRBJ2-7 and V is TRBV6-6; TRBD1 aligns across 7 bases. The trim removed 0 bases at V and 0 bases at J, leaving 2 bases unmatched. Germline CDR1 and CDR2: MNHNY and SVGAGI (reference sequence). This CDR3 contains 15 residues. The CDR3, as DNA: TGTGCCAGCAGTTACTCGGGGACAGACTCCTACGAGCAGTACTTC. Translation gives CASSYSGTDSYEQYF.

The chain has TRBV28 and TRBJ1-1; a possible D gene is TRBD1 (5 bases). The CDR3 length is 14 residues. V was clipped by 2 bases and J by 1 base, with 8 bases between them. Germline V CDR1 and CDR2: MDHEN, SYDVKM. Written as DNA, the CDR3 is TGTGCCAGCAGTTTAAGGACACCGAACACTGAAGCTTTCTTT. It specifies CASSLRTPNTEAFF.

This rearrangement joins TRBV7-6 to TRBJ2-3, with TRBD2 matching over 13 bases. Germline V gene sequence: CDR1 SGHVS, CDR2 FNYEAQ. V lost 3 bases, J lost 0 bases, and 3 bases stayed unmatched. This CDR3 is built from 17 residues. The chain's CDR3 is CASSLGLAGSSTDTQYF. Here the CDR3 DNA reads TGTGCCAGCAGCTTGGGACTAGCGGGGTCTAGCACAGATACGCAGTATTTT.

The chain is built from TRBV5-1 and TRBJ2-3, with D hard to call. CDR3 length: 14 residues. V was cut by 5 bases and J by 2 bases, with 12 bases left in between. Looked up from germline, CDR1 is SGHRS and CDR2 is YFSETQ. CDR3 amino acids: CASSRWGDTDTQYF. DNA of the CDR3: TGCGCCAGCAGTAGGTGGGGTGACACAGATACGCAGTATTTT. Supplemented by reference TRBV5-1 and TRBJ2-3, the full variable domain reads KAGVTQTPRYLIKTRGQQVTLSCSPISGHRSVSWYQQTPGQGLQFLFEYFSETQRNKGNFPGRFSGRQFSNSRSEMNVSTLELGDSALYLCASSRWGDTDTQYFGPGTRLTVL.

The chain couples TRBV19 to TRBJ1-1, with TRBD1 identical over 8 bases. J gave up 0 bases and V 6 bases, and 3 bases lay outside the gene matches. There are 14 residues in the CDR3. Per germline, CDR1 LNHDA and CDR2 SQIVND (reference sequence). The CDR3 DNA is TGTGCCAGTAGACCAGGGGGCCTGAACACTGAAGCTTTCTTT. Translation: CASRPGGLNTEAFF.

This rearrangement joins TRBV18 to TRBJ2-7, with 10 bases matching TRBD1. Germline values: CDR1 KGHSH, CDR2 LQKENI. V lost 6 bases to trimming and J lost 2 bases; unmatched junction nucleotides: 7. CDR3 length: 15 amino acids. CDR3 in amino acids: CASSHEGTGAYEQYF. DNA for the CDR3: TGTGCCAGCTCCCACGAGGGGACAGGGGCCTACGAGCAGTACTTC.

The chain links TRBV3-1 (or the pseudogene TRBV3-2) to TRBJ2-2, with D unclear. V lost 1 base, J lost 7 bases, and 13 bases lay in between. This CDR3 spans 15 amino acids. CDR1 is LGHDT, CDR2 YNNKEL, per germline (reference sequence). CDR3 coding DNA: TGTGCCAGCAGCCAAGGCCCGGCGCTTAGCGGGGAGCTGTTTTTT. It specifies CASSQGPALSGELFF.

The genes are TRBV6-2 or TRBV6-3 and TRBJ2-2; D not resolved. Trimming cost V 6 bases and J 5 bases, with 10 bases left between them. The CDR3 has 13 amino acids. CDR1 is MNHEY, CDR2 SVGEGT, per germline. The DNA of the CDR3 is TGTGCCAGCAGCATTTGGGCGACCGGGGAGCTGTTTTTT. It yields the protein CASSIWATGELFF.

The gene calls are TRBV5-1 and TRBJ2-1, with a possible D match to TRBD2 (6 bases). The V end lost 4 bases, the J end lost 10 bases, and 18 bases lay between the germline ends. This CDR3 is 14 amino acids long. Germline lookup yields CDR1 SGHRS and CDR2 YFSETQ. In DNA, the CDR3 is TGCGCCAGCAGCCGGCTGGCGGGGCCCGGGGAGCAGTTCTTC. Translating it yields CASSRLAGPGEQFF. Full variable domain (rest looked up from reference TRBV5-1 and TRBJ2-1): KAGVTQTPRYLIKTRGQQVTLSCSPISGHRSVSWYQQTPGQGLQFLFEYFSETQRNKGNFPGRFSGRQFSNSRSEMNVSTLELGDSALYLCASSRLAGPGEQFFGPGTRLTVL.

This sequence joins TRBV9 and TRBJ2-1; TRBD1 agrees at 7 bases. Germline V lookup: CDR1 SGDLS, CDR2 YYNGEE. This CDR3 is built from 15 residues. V dropped 3 bases and J dropped 0; count of bases not matched to a gene: 3. The CDR3 nucleotides are TGTGCCAGCAGCGAACAGGGGCTCTCCTACAATGAGCAGTTCTTC. It encodes CASSEQGLSYNEQFF.

The genes are TRBV5-5 and TRBJ1-1; D gene ambiguous. The CDR3 is 16 residues long. Trimming took 3 bases from V and 5 from J, leaving 20 bases between them. Germline V CDR1 and CDR2: SGHKS, YYEKEE (reference sequence). CDR3 in DNA: TGTGCCAGCAGCTCAATGACGACACACTCGGTAACTGAAGCTTTCTTT. It yields the protein CASSSMTTHSVTEAFF.

This rearrangement joins TRBV5-8 to TRBJ2-6, with D uncertain. The V gene's germline CDR1 is SGHTS and CDR2 YDEGEE. This CDR3 region has 17 residues. Trimming took off 1 base at V and 2 bases at J, with 13 bases between the two ends. DNA for the CDR3: TGTGCCAGCAGCTTGACCGTCGGGCCCCCTGGGGCCAACGTCCTGACTTTC. Translated, it gives CASSLTVGPPGANVLTF.

This clone was observed once. The chain links TRBV25-1 to TRBJ2-1; 10 positions agree with TRBD2. The ends lost 6 bases at V and 7 bases at J; junction bases unmatched: 0. There are 12 residues in the CDR3. In germline, CDR1 is MGHDK, CDR2 SYGVNS. CDR3: CASRGLANEQFF. The CDR3 bases are TGTGCCAGCAGGGGACTAGCGAATGAGCAGTTCTTC.

The CDR3 DNA is TGTGCCAGCAGTTTCCCCCCAGGGGCTGAAGCTTTCTTT. Protein sequence: CASSFPPGAEAFF. The rearrangement links TRBV12-3 or TRBV12-4 to TRBJ1-1; D might be TRBD1 (6 bases). V was trimmed by 3 bases and J by 6 bases, leaving 11 bases between them. CDR3 size: 13 residues.

Here the CDR3 reads CASSENIRETQYF. Written as DNA, the CDR3 is TGCGCCAGCAGTGAGAACATTCGAGAGACCCAGTACTTC. The chain combines TRBV10-1 with TRBJ2-5; D remains unclear. The CDR3 is 13 amino acids. With 2 bases removed from V and 4 bases from J, the gap between germline ends came to 8 bases. Looked up from germline, CDR1 is WNHNN and CDR2 is SYGVQD (reference sequence).